This TCR beta chain was observed in a study of blood T cell repertoires in COVID-19. In the authors' workflow: Researchers report that nucleated cell counts were estimated from reference gene primer amplification. Assay used: immunoSEQ multiplex PCR; TCRdb lists only in-frame clones, some missing. V and J calls and clone size are as listed in that table; D and trimming were resolved from the DNA. Here the sample spans 150,000 to 200,000 clones, 75% to 90% being singletons. The germline gives CDR1 MNHEY, CDR2 SVGAGI. Trimming removed 6 bases from V and 2 bases from J, with 13 bases in between. The CDR3 is 14 residues long.

The receptor comes from a woman in her 70s with COVID-19, enrolled during active disease. The chain couples TRBV6-5 to TRBJ2-5; maybe TRBD2 (6 bases). Sequenced: peripheral blood. The CDR3: CASSGGTGQETQYF. CDR3 in DNA: TGTGCCAGCAGCGGCGGGACGGGTCAAGAGACCCAGTACTTC.